This T cell receptor (beta chain) was recovered during a study of blood T cell repertoires in COVID-19. Study-level background: Collection of acute and convalescent COVID-19 samples took place in the United States, Italy and Spain. From T cells, B-cell-depleted T cells, or PBMCs came the material, which was cDNA or gDNA.

This clone appeared once. V was cut by 4 bases and J by 6 bases, with 19 bases left in between. The CDR3 totals 15 residues. Germline-derived CDR1 and CDR2 are SGHRS and YFSETQ. In the study's own analysis: Researchers report that nucleated cell counts were estimated from reference gene primer amplification. Clones were sequenced by immunoSEQ multiplex PCR, and TCRdb holds only the in-frame ones, with some missing. From that table come the V and J calls and clone size; the DNA was used to work out D and trimming. Among some 120,000 clones listed, roughly 79% were seen once. The source material was peripheral blood. The clonotype originates from a human donor in a cohort sampled during active COVID-19. The chain employs TRBV5-1 and TRBJ1-1, with TRBD1 as a possible D gene (6 bases). The chain's CDR3 is CASSREGDSGAEAFF. The CDR3 DNA reads as TGCGCCAGCAGCCGGGAGGGGGACTCCGGCGCTGAAGCTTTCTTT.